This TCR beta chain was profiled in a study of blood T cell repertoires in COVID-19. Study-wide context: From the United States, Italy and Spain came samples of acute and convalescent COVID-19. PBMCs, B-cell-depleted T cells, or T cells were the source of the cDNA or gDNA that made up the material.

In the authors' methods: The assay estimated nucleated cells by amplifying reference gene primers. Sequencing was performed with immunoSEQ multiplex PCR; in TCRdb, only in-frame clones are kept and a portion is missing. Clone size and the V and J calls come from that table; the DNA yielded D and trimming. The data hold around 29,000 clones, with about three quarters observed a single time. Germline lookup yields CDR1 MNHEY and CDR2 SVGEGT. The J segment lost 4 bases and the V segment lost 5 bases, leaving 11 bases of the junction unmatched. This CDR3 is 16 amino acids long. This clonotype was obtained from a woman aged 65 to 85 with active or convalescent COVID-19. The sequenced sample was peripheral blood. The chain has TRBV6-2 or TRBV6-3 and TRBJ2-4; TRBD2 matches 7 bases. CDR3 bases: TGTGCCAGCAGTAACGGGGGGAGCGTGAGTAAAAACATTCAGTACTTC. This codes for CASSNGGSVSKNIQYF.